This T cell receptor beta chain was identified during a study of blood T cell repertoires in COVID-19. The table came from immunoSEQ multiplex PCR; TCRdb's copy has only in-frame clones and leaves some out. The sample holds approximately 130,000 clones; more than 70% are singletons and the top ten take over 1.5%. Germline V gene lookup returns CDR1 SEHNR and CDR2 FQNEAQ (reference sequence). V lost 2 bases to trimming and J lost 3 bases; unmatched junction nucleotides: 13. The CDR3 covers 18 residues. The chain is built from TRBV7-9 and TRBJ2-1; 7 bases match TRBD2. The sequence came from a human donor in a cohort sampled during active COVID-19. Sequencing input: peripheral blood. This chain's CDR3 is CASSLTFRASGYYNEQFF. DNA for the CDR3: TGTGCCAGCAGCTTAACGTTCCGGGCTAGCGGATACTACAATGAGCAGTTCTTC.